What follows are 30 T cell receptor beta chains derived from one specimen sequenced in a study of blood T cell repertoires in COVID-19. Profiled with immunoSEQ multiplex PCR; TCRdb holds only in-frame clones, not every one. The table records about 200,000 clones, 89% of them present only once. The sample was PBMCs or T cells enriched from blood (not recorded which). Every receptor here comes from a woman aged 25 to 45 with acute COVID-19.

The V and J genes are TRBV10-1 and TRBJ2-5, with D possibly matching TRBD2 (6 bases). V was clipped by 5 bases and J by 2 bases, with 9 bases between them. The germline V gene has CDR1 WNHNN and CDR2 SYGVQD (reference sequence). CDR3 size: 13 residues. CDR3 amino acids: CASSQRVQETQYF. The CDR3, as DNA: TGCGCCAGCAGTCAGCGGGTACAAGAGACCCAGTACTTC.

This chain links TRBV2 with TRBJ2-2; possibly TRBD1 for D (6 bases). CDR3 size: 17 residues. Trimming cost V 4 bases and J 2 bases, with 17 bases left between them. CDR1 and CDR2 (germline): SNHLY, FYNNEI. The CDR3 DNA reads TGTGCCAGCAGTGTCCCTTCTGGGGGCCTTAACACCGGGGAGCTGTTTTTT. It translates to CASSVPSGGLNTGELFF.

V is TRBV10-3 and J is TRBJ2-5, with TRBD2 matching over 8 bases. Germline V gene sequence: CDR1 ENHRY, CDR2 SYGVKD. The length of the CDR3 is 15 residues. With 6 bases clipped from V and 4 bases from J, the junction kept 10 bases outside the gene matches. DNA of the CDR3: TGTGCCATCAGGAGCGGGGGCCCGGGGGGAGAGACCCAGTACTTC. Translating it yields CAIRSGGPGGETQYF.

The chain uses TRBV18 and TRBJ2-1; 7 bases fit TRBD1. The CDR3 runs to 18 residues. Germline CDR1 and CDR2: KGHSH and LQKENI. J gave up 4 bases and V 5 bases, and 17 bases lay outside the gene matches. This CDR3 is CASSKTRTGTAKYNEQFF. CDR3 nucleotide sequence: TGTGCCAGCTCAAAAACACGGACCGGGACAGCCAAGTACAATGAGCAGTTCTTC.

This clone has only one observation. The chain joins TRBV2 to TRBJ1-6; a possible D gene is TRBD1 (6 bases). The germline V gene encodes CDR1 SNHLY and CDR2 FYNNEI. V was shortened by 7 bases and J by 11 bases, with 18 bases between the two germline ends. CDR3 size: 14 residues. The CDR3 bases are TGTGCCAGCAATCATGAGGGGGGGACCCCACCCCTCCACTTT. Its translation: CASNHEGGTPPLHF.

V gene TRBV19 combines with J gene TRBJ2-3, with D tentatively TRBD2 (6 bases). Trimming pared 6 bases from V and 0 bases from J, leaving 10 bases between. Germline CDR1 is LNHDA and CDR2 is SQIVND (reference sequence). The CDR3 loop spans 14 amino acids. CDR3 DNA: TGTGCCAGTAGGAAGGGAGGAAGCACAGATACGCAGTATTTT. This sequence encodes CASRKGGSTDTQYF.

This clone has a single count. The CDR3 region is CASSPQGAMNTEAFF. As DNA, the CDR3 is TGTGCCAGCAGCCCACAGGGGGCCATGAACACTGAAGCTTTCTTT. The chain uses TRBV7-9 and TRBJ1-1; TRBD1 agrees at 9 bases. J gave up 0 bases and V 5 bases, and 4 bases lay outside the gene matches. The CDR3 is 15 amino acids. The germline V gene has CDR1 SEHNR and CDR2 FQNEAQ (reference sequence).

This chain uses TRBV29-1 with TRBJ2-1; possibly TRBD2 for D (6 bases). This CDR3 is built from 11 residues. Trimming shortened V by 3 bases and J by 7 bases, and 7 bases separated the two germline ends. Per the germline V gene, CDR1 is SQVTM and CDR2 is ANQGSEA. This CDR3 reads CSVEEGNEQFF. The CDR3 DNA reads TGCAGCGTTGAGGAGGGGAATGAGCAGTTCTTC.

CDR3 DNA: TGTGCCAGTAGTTTACAGAGCAATCAGCCCCAGCATTTT. This gives the protein CASSLQSNQPQHF. This chain joins TRBV19 and TRBJ1-5; no firm D call. The CDR3 runs to 13 residues. V was trimmed by 5 bases and J by 1 base, leaving 6 bases between them. Germline V lookup: CDR1 LNHDA, CDR2 SQIVND (reference sequence).

The CDR3 region has the DNA TGTGCCAGCAGTTTTCAGCGGGGGGGCTTACGGGAGCAGTTCTTC. Its translation: CASSFQRGGLREQFF. The chain recombines TRBV27 with TRBJ2-1; 10 nucleotides line up with TRBD2. Germline values: CDR1 MNHEY, CDR2 SMNVEV (reference sequence). There are 15 residues in the CDR3. J lost 10 bases, V lost 3 bases, and 9 bases had no gene match.

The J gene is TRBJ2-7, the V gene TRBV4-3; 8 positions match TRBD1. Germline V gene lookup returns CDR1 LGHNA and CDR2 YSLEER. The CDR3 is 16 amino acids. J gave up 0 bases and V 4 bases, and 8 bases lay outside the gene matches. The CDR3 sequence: CASSPETGASSYEQYF. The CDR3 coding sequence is TGCGCCAGCAGCCCGGAGACAGGGGCGAGCTCCTACGAGCAGTACTTC.

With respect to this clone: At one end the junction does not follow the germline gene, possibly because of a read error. CDR3 sequence (DNA): TGTACCACCAGCTCAGGGGAAACTAGCGGGGGTGGTACAGATACGCAGTATTTT. It encodes CTTSSGETSGGGTDTQYF. V gene TRBV15 combines with J gene TRBJ2-3, with 11 bases aligning to TRBD2. Germline assignment: CDR1 LNHNV and CDR2 YYDKDF (reference sequence). This CDR3 is 18 amino acids long.

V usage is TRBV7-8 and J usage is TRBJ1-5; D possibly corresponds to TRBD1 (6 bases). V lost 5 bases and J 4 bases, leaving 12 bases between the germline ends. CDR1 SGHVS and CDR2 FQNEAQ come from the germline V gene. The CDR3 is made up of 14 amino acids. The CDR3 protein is CASSARDTNQPQHF. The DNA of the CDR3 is TGTGCCAGCAGCGCACGGGACACAAATCAGCCCCAGCATTTT.

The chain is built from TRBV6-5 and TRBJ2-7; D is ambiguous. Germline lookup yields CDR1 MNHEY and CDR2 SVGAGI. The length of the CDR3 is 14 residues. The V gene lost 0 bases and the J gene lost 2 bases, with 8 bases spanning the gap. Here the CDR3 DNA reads TGTGCCAGCAGTTACTCGTCAGTGCCCTACGAGCAGTACTTC. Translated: CASSYSSVPYEQYF.

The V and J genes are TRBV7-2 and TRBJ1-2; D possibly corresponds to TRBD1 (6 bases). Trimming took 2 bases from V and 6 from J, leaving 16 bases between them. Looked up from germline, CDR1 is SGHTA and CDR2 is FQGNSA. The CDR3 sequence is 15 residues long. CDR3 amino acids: CASSLSGSRGNGYTF. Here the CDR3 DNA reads TGTGCCAGCAGCTTATCAGGTTCCAGGGGTAATGGCTACACCTTC.

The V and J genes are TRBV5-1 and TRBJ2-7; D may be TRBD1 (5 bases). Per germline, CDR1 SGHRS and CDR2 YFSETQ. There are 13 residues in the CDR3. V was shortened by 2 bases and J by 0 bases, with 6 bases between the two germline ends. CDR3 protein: CASSFGASYEQYF. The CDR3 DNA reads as TGCGCCAGCAGCTTTGGGGCCTCCTACGAGCAGTACTTC.

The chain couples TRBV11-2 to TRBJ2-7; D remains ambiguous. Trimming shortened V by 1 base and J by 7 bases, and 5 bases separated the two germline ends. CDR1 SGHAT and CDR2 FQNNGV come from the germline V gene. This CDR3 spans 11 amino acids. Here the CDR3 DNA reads TGTGCCAGCAGCTTAGGCGTGGAGCAGTACTTC. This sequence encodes CASSLGVEQYF. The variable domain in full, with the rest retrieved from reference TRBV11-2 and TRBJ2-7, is EAGVAQSPRYKIIEKRQSVAFWCNPISGHATLYWYQQILGQGPKLLIQFQNNGVVDDSQLPKDRFSAERLKGVDSTLKIQPAKLEDSAVYLCASSLGVEQYFGPGTRLTVT.

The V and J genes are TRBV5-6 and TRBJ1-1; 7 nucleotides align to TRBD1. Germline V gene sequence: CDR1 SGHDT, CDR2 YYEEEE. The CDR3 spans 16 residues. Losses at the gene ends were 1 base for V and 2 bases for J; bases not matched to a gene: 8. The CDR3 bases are TGTGCCAGCAGCTTGTCGGGGACAGCCCGAAACACTGAAGCTTTCTTT. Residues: CASSLSGTARNTEAFF.

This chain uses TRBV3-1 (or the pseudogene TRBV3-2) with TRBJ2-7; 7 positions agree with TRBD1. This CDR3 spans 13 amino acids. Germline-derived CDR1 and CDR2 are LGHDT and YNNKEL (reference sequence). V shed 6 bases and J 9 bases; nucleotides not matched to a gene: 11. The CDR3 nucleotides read TGTGCCAGCAGGCAGACAGGGTTATTGGCGCAGTACTTC. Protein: CASRQTGLLAQYF.

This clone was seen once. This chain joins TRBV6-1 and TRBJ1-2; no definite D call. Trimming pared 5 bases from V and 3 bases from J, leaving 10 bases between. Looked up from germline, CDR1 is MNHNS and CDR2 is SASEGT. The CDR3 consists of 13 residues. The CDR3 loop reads CASSSDIDYGYTF. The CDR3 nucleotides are TGTGCCAGCAGTTCCGACATAGACTATGGCTACACCTTC.

The CDR3 DNA reads TGTGCCAGCAGCTCGGACAGGGGGCGCACAGATACGCAGTATTTT. Its protein product is CASSSDRGRTDTQYF. This rearrangement joins TRBV11-2 to TRBJ2-3; 11 bases align to TRBD1. J was trimmed by 1 base and V by 4 bases; bases with no gene match: 1. The germline gives CDR1 SGHAT, CDR2 FQNNGV. This CDR3 has 15 amino acids. Full variable domain (rest looked up from reference TRBV11-2 and TRBJ2-3): EAGVAQSPRYKIIEKRQSVAFWCNPISGHATLYWYQQILGQGPKLLIQFQNNGVVDDSQLPKDRFSAERLKGVDSTLKIQPAKLEDSAVYLCASSSDRGRTDTQYFGPGTRLTVL.

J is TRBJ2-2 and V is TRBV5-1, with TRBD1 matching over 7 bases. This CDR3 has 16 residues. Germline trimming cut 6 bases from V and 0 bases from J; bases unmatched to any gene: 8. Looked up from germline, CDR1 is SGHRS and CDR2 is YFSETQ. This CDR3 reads CASISPTGPNTGELFF. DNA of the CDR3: TGCGCCAGCATATCCCCGACAGGGCCGAACACCGGGGAGCTGTTTTTT.

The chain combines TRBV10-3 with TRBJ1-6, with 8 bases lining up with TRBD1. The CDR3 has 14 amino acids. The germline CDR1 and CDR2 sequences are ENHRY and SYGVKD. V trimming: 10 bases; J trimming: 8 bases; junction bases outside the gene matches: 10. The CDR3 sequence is CATDSGTGYSPLHF. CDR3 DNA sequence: TGTGCCACCGACTCCGGGACAGGATATTCACCCCTCCACTTT.

The CDR3 reads CASSDTSGGYYNEQFF. CDR3 DNA sequence: TGTGCCAGCAGTGACACTAGCGGGGGGTACTACAATGAGCAGTTCTTC. The chain employs TRBV28 and TRBJ2-1; 12 nucleotides agree with TRBD2. The length of the CDR3 is 16 residues. Unmatched junction bases numbered 5, after V lost 5 bases and J lost 3 bases. The germline gives CDR1 MDHEN, CDR2 SYDVKM.

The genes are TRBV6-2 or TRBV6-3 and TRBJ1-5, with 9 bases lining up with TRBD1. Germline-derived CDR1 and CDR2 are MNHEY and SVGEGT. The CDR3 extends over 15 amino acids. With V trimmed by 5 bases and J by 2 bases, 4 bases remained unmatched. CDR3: CASSLQGAGNQPQHF. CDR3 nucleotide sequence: TGTGCCAGCAGTCTACAGGGGGCTGGCAATCAGCCCCAGCATTTT.

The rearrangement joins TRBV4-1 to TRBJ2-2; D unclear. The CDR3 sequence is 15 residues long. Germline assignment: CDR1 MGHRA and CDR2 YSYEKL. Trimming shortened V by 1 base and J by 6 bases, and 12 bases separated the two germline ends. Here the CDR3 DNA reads TGCGCCAGCAGCCAAGGGTCCCGGGTAGCCGGGGAGCTGTTTTTT. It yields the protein CASSQGSRVAGELFF.

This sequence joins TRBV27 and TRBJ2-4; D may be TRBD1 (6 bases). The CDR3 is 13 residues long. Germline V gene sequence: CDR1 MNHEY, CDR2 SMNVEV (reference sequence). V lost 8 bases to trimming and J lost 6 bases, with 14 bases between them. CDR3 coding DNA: TGTGCCAGCCGACAGGAGTATAGAAACATTCAGTACTTC. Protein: CASRQEYRNIQYF.

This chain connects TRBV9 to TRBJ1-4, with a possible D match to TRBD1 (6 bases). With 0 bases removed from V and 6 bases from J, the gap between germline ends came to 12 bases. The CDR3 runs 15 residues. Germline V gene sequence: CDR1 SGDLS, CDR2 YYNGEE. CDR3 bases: TGTGCCAGCAGCGTAGCTGGGGCAGGGGATGAAAAACTGTTTTTT. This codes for CASSVAGAGDEKLFF.

The chain's CDR3 is CASSPNQETQYF. The CDR3 DNA follows: TGCGCCAGCAGCCCTAACCAAGAGACCCAGTACTTC. The V and J genes are TRBV5-1 and TRBJ2-5; D not certain. The CDR3 has 12 residues. V lost 4 bases, J lost 0 bases, and 4 bases lay in between. Germline values: CDR1 SGHRS, CDR2 YFSETQ.

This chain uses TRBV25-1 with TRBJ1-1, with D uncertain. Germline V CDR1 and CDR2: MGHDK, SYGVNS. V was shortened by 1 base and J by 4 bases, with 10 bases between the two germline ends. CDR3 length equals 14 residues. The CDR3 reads CASSELEVVTEAFF. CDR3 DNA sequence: TGTGCCAGCAGTGAATTGGAGGTCGTCACTGAAGCTTTCTTT.